The rows below give T cell receptor beta chains drawn from one sample of a study of T cell changes during pregnancy in multiple sclerosis. Here immunoSEQ multiplex PCR was the method, and the copy in TCRdb shows in-frame clones only, minus some. The table has tens of thousands of clones, around nine tenths seen once. Sequenced here: CD4+ T cells from peripheral blood mononuclear cells, sampled in the first trimester of pregnancy. The receptors here all came from a female donor in good health, enrolled as a control in a pregnancy study. CDR3s include the opening cysteine and the closing phenylalanine or tryptophan. A D gene is named only where the DNA matches it firmly. A row's size may be missing; if present it is once, few, many or a size class.

J: TRBJ2-3; size: -; V: TRBV27; D: TRBD2; CDR3: CASRQSSGGWIDTQYF; DNA: TGTGCCAGCAGGCAATCTAGCGGGGGCTGGATAGATACGCAGTATTTT
J: TRBJ2-5; size: -; V: TRBV28; D: TRBD2; CDR3: CASCPHSGGLETQYF; DNA: TGTGCCAGCTGCCCTCATAGCGGGGGCCTGGAGACCCAGTACTTC
J: TRBJ2-5; size: once; V: TRBV7-9; D: TRBD2; CDR3: CASSPSGGETQYF; DNA: TGTGCCAGCAGCCCGAGCGGGGGAGAGACCCAGTACTTC
J: TRBJ2-3; size: -; V: TRBV11-2; D: -; CDR3: CASSLGVVGGTDTQYF; DNA: TGTGCCAGCAGCTTAGGCGTGGTGGGAGGCACAGATACGCAGTATTTT
J: TRBJ2-7; size: -; V: TRBV10-1; D: -; CDR3: CASSARDSKDEQYF; DNA: TGCGCCAGCAGTGCCAGGGACTCCAAAGACGAGCAGTACTTC
J: TRBJ2-5; size: -; V: TRBV7-2; D: -; CDR3: CASSLPTREEETQYF; DNA: TGTGCCAGCAGCCTCCCGACTAGGGAAGAAGAGACCCAGTACTTC
J: TRBJ2-6; size: -; V: TRBV27; D: -; CDR3: CASTRADGANVLTF; DNA: TGTGCCAGCACCCGTGCGGATGGGGCCAACGTCCTGACTTTC
J: TRBJ2-1; size: -; V: TRBV27; D: TRBD2; CDR3: CASSLWGLAGAKQFF; DNA: TGTGCCAGCAGTTTATGGGGACTAGCGGGGGCCAAGCAGTTCTTC
J: TRBJ1-5; size: -; V: TRBV5-6; D: -; CDR3: CASSLAGQGNNQPQHF; DNA: TGTGCCAGCAGCTTGGCCGGGCAGGGGAATAATCAGCCCCAGCATTTT
J: TRBJ1-2; size: -; V: TRBV28; D: -; CDR3: CASSLALTGHDGYTF; DNA: TGTGCCAGCAGTCTGGCCCTCACAGGGCATGATGGCTACACCTTC
J: TRBJ1-1; size: -; V: TRBV7-9; D: -; CDR3: CASSPPGVESTEAFF; DNA: TGTGCCAGCAGCCCCCCAGGGGTGGAGAGCACTGAAGCTTTCTTT
J: TRBJ2-1; size: -; V: TRBV29-1; D: TRBD2; CDR3: CSAAHSCCGGTSSYNEQFF; DNA: TGCAGCGCTGCCCACTCTTGCTGCGGGGGAACGAGCTCCTACAATGAGCAGTTCTTC
J: TRBJ2-3; size: -; V: TRBV28; D: -; CDR3: CASRSEGGGSPDTQYF; DNA: TGTGCCAGCAGGTCGGAGGGGGGGGGTAGTCCAGATACGCAGTATTTT
J: TRBJ1-1; size: -; V: TRBV11-3; D: -; CDR3: CASSLNGNTEAFF; DNA: TGTGCCAGCAGCTTAAACGGGAACACTGAAGCTTTCTTT
J: TRBJ1-1; size: -; V: TRBV28; D: -; CDR3: CAILRGTEAFF; DNA: TGTGCCATATTACGAGGCACTGAAGCTTTCTTT
J: TRBJ2-1; size: -; V: TRBV7-2; D: TRBD1; CDR3: CASSSHRDRVVNEQFF; DNA: TGTGCCAGCAGCTCCCACCGGGACAGGGTAGTCAATGAGCAGTTCTTC
J: TRBJ2-7; size: -; V: TRBV7-2; D: TRBD2; CDR3: CASSGSGVSPYEQYF; DNA: TGTGCCAGCAGCGGAAGCGGGGTGTCACCCTACGAGCAGTACTTC
J: TRBJ2-7; size: -; V: TRBV5-6; D: TRBD1; CDR3: CASSFAGTANNYEQYF; DNA: TGTGCCAGCAGTTTCGCCGGGACAGCGAACAACTACGAGCAGTACTTC
J: TRBJ1-4; size: -; V: TRBV11-2; D: -; CDR3: CASSPGFTSEKLFF; DNA: TGTGCCAGCAGCCCAGGGTTCACGAGTGAAAAACTGTTTTTT
J: TRBJ1-5; size: -; V: TRBV19; D: -; CDR3: CASSIGSSNQPQHF; DNA: TGTGCCAGTAGTATAGGTAGTAGCAATCAGCCCCAGCATTTT
J: TRBJ2-7; size: few; V: TRBV10-3; D: TRBD2; CDR3: CAISDGTSGRSSYEQYF; DNA: TGTGCCATCAGTGACGGGACTAGCGGGAGGAGCTCCTACGAGCAGTACTTC
J: TRBJ1-3; size: -; V: TRBV4-2; D: -; CDR3: CASSQDWGRGNTIYF; DNA: TGTGCCAGCAGCCAAGATTGGGGGCGAGGAAACACCATATATTTT
J: TRBJ1-1; size: -; V: TRBV28; D: -; CDR3: CASSLFLETEAFF; DNA: TGTGCCAGCAGTTTGTTTCTCGAGACTGAAGCTTTCTTT
J: TRBJ2-3; size: -; V: TRBV19; D: -; CDR3: CASSKAGPTDTQYF; DNA: TGTGCCAGTAGTAAGGCGGGGCCCACAGATACGCAGTATTTT
J: TRBJ1-2; size: -; V: TRBV15; D: TRBD1; CDR3: CATRETGAGYGYTF; DNA: TGTGCCACCAGGGAGACAGGGGCTGGCTATGGCTACACCTTC
J: TRBJ2-5; size: -; V: TRBV5-1; D: TRBD2; CDR3: CASSLVRGGQETQYF; DNA: TGCGCCAGCAGCTTGGTTCGCGGGGGCCAAGAGACCCAGTACTTC
J: TRBJ2-3; size: -; V: TRBV5-1; D: TRBD2; CDR3: CASSLAEGSGGDTQYF; DNA: TGCGCCAGCAGCTTGGCCGAGGGTAGCGGGGGAGATACGCAGTATTTT
J: TRBJ1-3; size: -; V: TRBV28; D: -; CDR3: CASTQGYGNTIYF; DNA: TGTGCCAGCACCCAGGGTTATGGAAACACCATATATTTT
J: TRBJ2-3; size: -; V: TRBV18; D: -; CDR3: CASSPGTPSTDTQYF; DNA: TGTGCCAGCTCACCAGGCACCCCTAGCACAGATACGCAGTATTTT
J: TRBJ2-7; size: -; V: TRBV28; D: TRBD1; CDR3: CASSTRDRGCEQYF; DNA: TGTGCCAGCAGTACACGGGACAGGGGATGCGAGCAGTACTTC
J: TRBJ2-1; size: -; V: TRBV7-3; D: -; CDR3: CASSFLGSYNEQFF; DNA: TGTGCCAGCAGCTTCCTTGGGAGTTACAATGAGCAGTTCTTC
J: TRBJ2-2; size: -; V: TRBV7-9; D: -; CDR3: CASSLVRGAVTGELFF; DNA: TGTGCCAGCAGCTTAGTCCGGGGGGCCGTCACCGGGGAGCTGTTTTTT
J: TRBJ2-7; size: -; V: TRBV30; D: -; CDR3: CAWSVIPNRPNEQYF; DNA: TGTGCCTGGAGTGTCATCCCAAACAGGCCCAACGAGCAGTACTTC
J: TRBJ2-7; size: -; V: TRBV5-5; D: TRBD2; CDR3: CASSRLAGALYEQYF; DNA: TGTGCCAGCAGCCGACTAGCGGGGGCCCTCTACGAGCAGTACTTC
J: TRBJ1-1; size: -; V: TRBV11-2; D: TRBD1; CDR3: CASSLFRSSGGLTEAFF; DNA: TGTGCCAGCAGCCTGTTTAGATCTTCAGGGGGCTTAACTGAAGCTTTCTTT
J: TRBJ1-5; size: medium-sized; V: TRBV6-1; D: -; CDR3: CASTVQMFHNQPQHF; DNA: TGTGCCAGCACCGTTCAGATGTTTCACAATCAGCCCCAGCATTTT
J: TRBJ1-3; size: -; V: TRBV6-1; D: -; CDR3: CASSEVGVSGNTIYF; DNA: TGTGCCAGCAGTGAAGTCGGAGTTTCTGGAAACACCATATATTTT
J: TRBJ2-2; size: once; V: TRBV9; D: -; CDR3: CASSPSTGGTGELFF; DNA: TGTGCCAGCAGCCCAAGTACAGGAGGGACCGGGGAGCTGTTTTTT
J: TRBJ2-3; size: once; V: TRBV5-1; D: TRBD2; CDR3: CASSLVTSGGEAKGTQYF; DNA: TGCGCCAGCAGCTTGGTAACTAGCGGGGGAGAGGCCAAGGGTACGCAGTATTTT
J: TRBJ2-7; size: -; V: TRBV5-1; D: TRBD1; CDR3: CASSSVGQGKLGEQYF; DNA: TGCGCCAGCAGCTCTGTAGGACAGGGAAAACTCGGCGAGCAGTACTTC
J: TRBJ1-1; size: -; V: TRBV5-5; D: TRBD1; CDR3: CASSYGQGVEAFF; DNA: TGTGCCAGCAGCTACGGACAGGGGGTTGAAGCTTTCTTT
J: TRBJ2-5; size: -; V: TRBV7-2; D: TRBD2; CDR3: CASSLARGRAQETQYF; DNA: TGTGCCAGCAGCTTAGCCCGCGGGAGGGCCCAAGAGACCCAGTACTTC
J: TRBJ2-4; size: -; V: TRBV18; D: TRBD1; CDR3: CASSPAPGGDKNIQYF; DNA: TGTGCCAGCTCACCCGCCCCAGGGGGCGACAAAAACATTCAGTACTTC
J: TRBJ2-2; size: -; V: TRBV19; D: TRBD1; CDR3: CASSPGTGGWTGELFF; DNA: TGTGCCAGTAGTCCAGGGACAGGGGGCTGGACCGGGGAGCTGTTTTTT
J: TRBJ1-2; size: -; V: TRBV28; D: -; CDR3: CASSFFVGAVVYGYTF; DNA: TGTGCCAGCAGTTTTTTTGTGGGGGCAGTTGTTTATGGCTACACCTTC
J: TRBJ1-2; size: few; V: TRBV28; D: TRBD1; CDR3: CASTRTGLTNYGYTF; DNA: TGTGCCAGCACCCGGACAGGGTTAACTAACTATGGCTACACCTTC
J: TRBJ2-2; size: once; V: TRBV2; D: TRBD1; CDR3: CASRLLTGSTGELFF; DNA: TGTGCCAGCAGGTTGTTGACAGGGTCGACCGGGGAGCTGTTTTTT
J: TRBJ2-5; size: -; V: TRBV2; D: TRBD2; CDR3: CASSGALAGGLWTQYF; DNA: TGTGCCAGCAGTGGAGCACTAGCGGGGGGCCTTTGGACCCAGTACTTC
J: TRBJ2-3; size: -; V: TRBV7-2; D: TRBD1; CDR3: CASSLQGALGDTQYF; DNA: TGTGCCAGCAGCCTTCAGGGGGCGCTAGGAGATACGCAGTATTTT
J: TRBJ1-4; size: -; V: TRBV7-9; D: TRBD1; CDR3: CASSSPGQRKEKLFF; DNA: TGTGCCAGCAGCTCCCCGGGACAGAGGAAGGAAAAACTGTTTTTT
J: TRBJ2-7; size: -; V: TRBV10-3; D: -; CDR3: CAISDSGGNYEQYF; DNA: TGTGCCATCAGTGACTCAGGGGGGAATTACGAGCAGTACTTC
J: TRBJ2-7; size: -; V: TRBV28; D: -; CDR3: CASSLFRSSSYEQYF; DNA: TGTGCCAGCAGTTTATTCCGATCGAGCTCCTACGAGCAGTACTTC
J: TRBJ2-7; size: -; V: TRBV10-2; D: -; CDR3: CASSESTVYEQYF; DNA: TGCGCCAGCAGTGAGTCTACTGTCTACGAGCAGTACTTC
J: TRBJ1-5; size: -; V: TRBV2; D: -; CDR3: CASSVGGISNQPQHF; DNA: TGTGCCAGCAGTGTTGGGGGGATTAGCAATCAGCCCCAGCATTTT
J: TRBJ2-1; size: -; V: TRBV29-1; D: -; CDR3: CSVGRYNEQFF; DNA: TGCAGCGTTGGTCGCTACAATGAGCAGTTCTTC
J: TRBJ2-5; size: few; V: TRBV30; D: TRBD2; CDR3: CALRLAGYQETQYF; DNA: TGTGCCCTAAGACTAGCGGGATACCAAGAGACCCAGTACTTC
J: TRBJ2-3; size: -; V: TRBV28; D: TRBD2; CDR3: CASALAGGPQNTDTQYF; DNA: TGTGCCAGCGCTTTAGCGGGGGGGCCCCAAAACACAGATACGCAGTATTTT
J: TRBJ2-5; size: -; V: TRBV7-2; D: TRBD2; CDR3: CASNKESGGARETQYF; DNA: TGTGCCAGCAACAAGGAAAGCGGGGGGGCCCGGGAGACCCAGTACTTC
J: TRBJ1-2; size: once; V: TRBV11-2; D: -; CDR3: CASSLTTTPGGYTF; DNA: TGTGCCAGCAGCTTGACAACGACCCCTGGTGGCTACACCTTC
J: TRBJ2-7; size: -; V: TRBV6-5; D: TRBD2; CDR3: CASSGLAGNEQYF; DNA: TGTGCCAGCAGTGGACTAGCGGGGAACGAGCAGTACTTC